This TCR beta chain emerged from a study of cytomegalovirus exposure and HLA in healthy donors. General study points: It was in a later analysis that TCR association rates were seen to vary by HLA locus, highest for DRB1 and lowest for HLA-C. Later analysis indicated greater clonal expansion among HLA-associated TCR beta chains than among equally common other chains.

As to this clone: Its specificity is unknown.

The V gene end was trimmed by 3 bases and the J gene end by 5 bases; junction bases not matched to a gene: 6. This CDR3 is 14 amino acids long. Germline CDR1 and CDR2: MNHEY and SMNVEV (reference sequence). The PCR was carried out with 60 Vbeta primers and 13 Jbeta primers. The protocol was immunoSEQ multiplex PCR, while the TCRdb copy is restricted to in-frame clones and leaves out a portion. The table shows around 150,000 clones, with 75% to 85% occurring only once. The sequencing input was PBMCs. This receptor was taken from a man in his fifties in good health and CMV-seropositive. The chain combines TRBV27 with TRBJ1-1; 7 bases agree with TRBD1. The CDR3 coding sequence is TGTGCCAGCAGTTTGGCACAGGGGAGTACTGAAGCTTTCTTT. Its translation is CASSLAQGSTEAFF.